This T cell receptor beta chain originates from a study of vaccination effects on CD4 cells after COVID-19. This table comes from immunoSEQ multiplex PCR, and its TCRdb copy is limited to in-frame clones, with some not included. In the table there are about 50,000 clones, around 80% of which are singletons. Subsequent to 10 days of culture, CD4+ T cells were isolated. SARS-CoV-2 infected the person between March and December 2020, as confirmed by PCR. Participants were vaccinated with two doses of either the BNT162b2 or mRNA-1273 vaccine. The table lists this clone with a few counts. Its antigen is as yet unknown. The material was CD4+ T cells from PBMCs cultured without peptide, obtained after COVID-19 vaccination. This sequence was found in a human donor who had a prior SARS-CoV-2 infection.

The CDR3 loop is CASSQPGSSPLHF. CDR3 coding DNA: TGTGCCAGCAGCCAACCAGGGAGTTCACCCCTCCACTTT. The chain is built from TRBV3-1 (or the pseudogene TRBV3-2) and TRBJ1-6; TRBD1 might be the D (5 bases). V lost 2 bases and J lost 9, with 8 bases in between. Looked up from germline, CDR1 is LGHDT and CDR2 is YNNKEL (reference sequence). The CDR3 loop spans 13 amino acids.